This is a list of T cell receptor beta chains from one sample in a study of cytomegalovirus exposure and HLA in healthy donors. Data came from immunoSEQ multiplex PCR; TCRdb stores just in-frame clones and leaves some out. The sample has fewer than 200,000 clones, around 80% seen once. The material sequenced was PBMCs. These receptor sequences come from a female donor in good health and CMV-seronegative. The CDR3 runs from the conserved cysteine through the conserved F or W. A D gene is named only where the DNA matches it firmly. Some rows have no size entry. The others give once, few or many, or a class for an expanded clone.

d_gene	abundance	j_gene	v_gene	CDR3aa	CDR3nt
NA	NA	TRBJ1-1	TRBV18	CASSPESILNTEAFF	TGTGCCAGCTCACCAGAATCTATTCTTAACACTGAAGCTTTCTTT
TRBD2	few	TRBJ2-1	TRBV4-1	CASSRTTSGGANEQFF	TGCGCCAGCAGTAGAACGACTAGCGGGGGGGCGAATGAGCAGTTCTTC
TRBD1	once	TRBJ2-7	TRBV28	CASSPGTGRTYEQYF	TGTGCCAGCAGTCCCGGGACAGGCCGGACCTACGAGCAGTACTTC
NA	NA	TRBJ2-7	TRBV11-2	CASSQGGGFNYEQYF	TGTGCCAGCAGCCAAGGGGGGGGATTCAACTACGAGCAGTACTTC
TRBD1	NA	TRBJ1-2	TRBV19	CASRRDRANGYTF	TGTGCCAGTAGGCGAGACAGGGCCAATGGCTACACCTTC
TRBD2	NA	TRBJ2-3	TRBV5-6	CASSLRRGALTQYF	TGTGCCAGCAGCTTAAGGCGGGGGGCGCTTACGCAGTATTTT
NA	NA	TRBJ2-1	TRBV7-3	CASSLSPRVDEQFF	TGTGCCAGCAGCTTAAGCCCCCGCGTGGATGAGCAGTTCTTC
TRBD1	few	TRBJ1-6	TRBV5-1	CASSSLADRGLSPLHF	TGCGCCAGCAGCTCGTTGGCGGACAGGGGTCTTTCACCCCTCCACTTT
TRBD1	NA	TRBJ2-2	TRBV7-9	CASSLTGTGLGELFF	TGTGCCAGCAGCTTAACTGGGACAGGGCTCGGGGAGCTGTTTTTT
NA	few	TRBJ1-5	TRBV6-1	CASTRLQPQHF	TGTGCCAGCACCAGGCTGCAGCCCCAGCATTTT
NA	NA	TRBJ1-4	TRBV13	CASSPQGYRATNEKLFF	TGTGCCAGCAGCCCGCAGGGGTACCGGGCAACTAATGAAAAACTGTTTTTT
NA	NA	TRBJ1-4	TRBV5-4	CASSSGDREKLFF	TGTGCCAGCAGCTCAGGGGACCGGGAAAAACTGTTTTTT
NA	NA	TRBJ1-1	TRBV7-2	CASSLAGLRGAEAFF	TGTGCCAGCAGCTTAGCGGGGCTCCGGGGGGCTGAAGCTTTCTTT
NA	NA	TRBJ1-1	TRBV18	CASSPPGQMNTEAFF	TGTGCCAGCTCACCACCGGGCCAAATGAACACTGAAGCTTTCTTT
TRBD1	NA	TRBJ1-5	TRBV7-2	CASSSRPDRGDSQPQHF	TGTGCCAGCAGCTCCAGACCCGACAGGGGAGATAGTCAGCCCCAGCATTTT
NA	NA	TRBJ1-2	TRBV15	CATSPDTNYGYTF	TGTGCCACCAGTCCCGACACTAACTATGGCTACACCTTC
NA	NA	TRBJ2-7	TRBV4-3	CASSQDELTASYEQYF	TGCGCCAGCAGCCAAGACGAGCTGACAGCCTCCTACGAGCAGTACTTC
NA	NA	TRBJ1-2	TRBV18	CASSPAGKANYGYTF	TGTGCCAGCTCACCTGCAGGGAAGGCTAACTATGGCTACACCTTC
NA	NA	TRBJ2-6	TRBV9	CASGARSGANVLTF	TGTGCCAGCGGCGCCCGCTCTGGGGCCAACGTCCTGACTTTC
TRBD2	few	TRBJ2-3	TRBV5-1	CASSLAAGGRTDTQYF	TGCGCCAGCAGCTTGGCAGCGGGGGGCCGCACAGATACGCAGTATTTT
NA	NA	TRBJ2-1	TRBV5-1	CASSFTESSYNEQFF	TGCGCCAGCAGCTTTACGGAGAGCTCCTACAATGAGCAGTTCTTC
TRBD2	NA	TRBJ2-7	TRBV6-6	CATEGLRGVGEQYF	TGTGCCACCGAGGGGTTGCGGGGGGTAGGCGAGCAGTACTTC
NA	NA	TRBJ2-1	TRBV29-1	CSVRDSQGGWGYNEQFF	TGCAGCGTGAGGGACAGCCAGGGAGGCTGGGGATACAATGAGCAGTTCTTC
NA	NA	TRBJ2-3	TRBV9	CASSVGGGDTQYF	TGTGCCAGCAGCGTAGGAGGAGGGGATACGCAGTATTTT
NA	NA	TRBJ1-5	TRBV2	CASSLDRGLHKPQHF	TGTGCCAGCAGCCTTGATCGGGGTCTCCATAAGCCCCAGCATTTT
NA	NA	TRBJ2-7	TRBV7-4	CASSLRGGEFDEQYF	TGTGCCAGCAGCTTGAGGGGGGGCGAATTCGACGAGCAGTACTTC
TRBD2	NA	TRBJ2-7	TRBV7-8	CASSLASRGGSYEQYF	TGTGCCAGCAGCTTAGCGAGTCGCGGGGGCTCCTACGAGCAGTACTTC
TRBD2	NA	TRBJ2-3	TRBV9	CASSVASWLAAGGSDTQYF	TGTGCCAGCAGCGTAGCCAGTTGGCTAGCGGCAGGTGGCTCAGATACGCAGTATTTT